Listed below are T cell receptor beta chains from one sample, sequenced in a study of blood T cell repertoires in COVID-19. Assay used: immunoSEQ multiplex PCR; TCRdb lists only in-frame clones, some missing. The sample shows roughly 500,000 clones, roughly 89% of them seen only once. The specimen sequenced was peripheral blood. The receptors were gathered from a man between 18 and 35 years old with COVID-19, enrolled during active disease. Each CDR3 is given with its conserved first and last residue. The order of the fields is clone size, J gene, D gene, CDR3 length, V gene, CDR3 DNA, CDR3 protein. A D gene is named only where the DNA matches it firmly. Some rows mark clone size as missing; the rest say once, few, many or name a class of expanded clone.

-,TRBJ2-1,TRBD2,13,TRBV2,TGTGCCAGCAGTGTGAGAGCGGGAGATGAGCAGTTCTTC,CASSVRAGDEQFF
-,TRBJ2-2,-,12,TRBV3-1/TRBV3-2,TGTGCCAGCGGTGAGATCACCGGGGAGCTGTTTTTT,CASGEITGELFF
-,TRBJ1-4,-,15,TRBV6-5,TGTGCCAGCAGTTACTCGACACGAACTAATGAAAAACTGTTTTTT,CASSYSTRTNEKLFF
-,TRBJ2-1,-,21,TRBV21-1,TGTGCCAGCAGCATGAAGGAGGGGGTAGCGGGAGTGAATGATCTGAAAAATGAGCAGTTCTTC,CASSMKEGVAGVNDLKNEQFF
-,TRBJ2-1,TRBD2,17,TRBV7-9,TGTGCCAGCAGCTCGACCCTTACTAGCGGGGAATACAATGAGCAGTTCTTC,CASSSTLTSGEYNEQFF
few,TRBJ1-2,-,16,TRBV6-1,TGTGCCAGCAGTGAACATCAGGGCCGGGCAAACTATGGCTACACCTTC,CASSEHQGRANYGYTF
-,TRBJ2-7,TRBD2,14,TRBV28,TGTGCCAGCAGGGCGGGACTAGCCGCCTACGAGCAGTACTTC,CASRAGLAAYEQYF
-,TRBJ1-1,-,11,TRBV6-5,TGTGCCAGCAGTCACAGTAATGAAGCTTTCTTT,CASSHSNEAFF
-,TRBJ2-1,TRBD2,16,TRBV5-4,TGTGCCAGCAGCGACCCTCCTGCGGGGGGTACCAATGAGCAGTTCTTC,CASSDPPAGGTNEQFF
-,TRBJ1-2,TRBD1,13,TRBV6-5,TGTGCCAGCAGTAGGGACAGGGCATTCGGCTACACCTTC,CASSRDRAFGYTF
once,TRBJ2-3,-,12,TRBV19,TGTGCCATAGGGGAGGTTGGAGATACGCAGTATTTT,CAIGEVGDTQYF
-,TRBJ2-7,-,13,TRBV15,TGTGCCACCAGCAGAGAATTCGTATACGAGCAGTACTTC,CATSREFVYEQYF
-,TRBJ1-4,TRBD1,14,TRBV2,TGTGCCAGCAGGGCCGGGACAGCTAATGAAAAACTGTTTTTT,CASRAGTANEKLFF
-,TRBJ1-6,-,14,TRBV7-2,TGTGCCAGCAGCTTAGGGCCAGGAAATTCACCCCTCCACTTT,CASSLGPGNSPLHF
-,TRBJ1-1,-,14,TRBV11-1,TGTGCCAGCAGCTTAGGGCGGGGGGCCGCTGAAGCTTTCTTT,CASSLGRGAAEAFF
-,TRBJ2-1,TRBD2,15,TRBV4-1,TGCGCCAGCAGCCCACTAGCGGGGGGCACTAATGAGCAGTTCTTC,CASSPLAGGTNEQFF
-,TRBJ1-3,-,15,TRBV2,TGTGCCAGCAGTGACGGGTCATACTCTGGAAACACCATATATTTT,CASSDGSYSGNTIYF
-,TRBJ2-7,TRBD2,15,TRBV27,TGTGCCAGCAGTCCGCGGGAGCCACCCTCCCACGAGCAGTACTTC,CASSPREPPSHEQYF
-,TRBJ2-1,TRBD1,15,TRBV7-2,TGTGCCAGCAGCTACAGGACAGGGTTTGACAATGAGCAGTTCTTC,CASSYRTGFDNEQFF
-,TRBJ2-7,-,12,TRBV3-1/TRBV3-2,TGTGCCAGCAGCCAAGTTCGAGCCGAGCAGTACTTC,CASSQVRAEQYF
-,TRBJ2-7,TRBD1,14,TRBV13,TGTGCCAGCAGCTTAAGGACAGGGGGGAACGAGCAGTACTTC,CASSLRTGGNEQYF
-,TRBJ2-7,TRBD1,15,TRBV3-1/TRBV3-2,TGTGCCAGCAGCCAAGGCACCCAGGGGGTCTACGAGCAGTACTTC,CASSQGTQGVYEQYF
-,TRBJ2-3,TRBD2,14,TRBV3-1/TRBV3-2,TGTGCCAGCAGCCAAAGCGGCAGCGGGAGGGTTCCGTATTTT,CASSQSGSGRVPYF
once,TRBJ1-2,TRBD1,13,TRBV27,TGTGCCAGCAGTCTACAGGGGGCAGGTGGCTACACCTTC,CASSLQGAGGYTF
-,TRBJ2-3,-,15,TRBV7-8,TGTGCCAGCAGCCATGAGCGGGTGCGTTTGGATACGCAGTATTTT,CASSHERVRLDTQYF
-,TRBJ2-2,-,14,TRBV24-1,TGTGCCACCGGGGCAGGGATCGACACCGGGGAGCTGTTTTTT,CATGAGIDTGELFF
-,TRBJ1-2,TRBD1,13,TRBV3-1/TRBV3-2,TGTGCCAGCAGACAGGGGGCAGGCCATGGCTACACCTTC,CASRQGAGHGYTF
-,TRBJ2-2,TRBD1,16,TRBV27,TGTGCCAGCAGTCCCCAGAACAGGGGATTGACCGGGGAGCTGTTTTTT,CASSPQNRGLTGELFF
-,TRBJ2-5,-,12,TRBV5-1,TGCGCCAGCAGCCTCTCCCCGGGTTTCCAGTACTTC,CASSLSPGFQYF
-,TRBJ1-1,-,14,TRBV6-5,TGTGCCAGCAGTCCCCTGGGACAGAACACTGAAGCTTTCTTT,CASSPLGQNTEAFF
-,TRBJ1-5,TRBD1,16,TRBV6-1,TGTGCCAGCAGTGAAGGCCCGACAGGGGGCGGACAGCCCCAGCATTTT,CASSEGPTGGGQPQHF
-,TRBJ2-5,TRBD1,13,TRBV2,TGTGCCAGCAAGGACAGGGGCCAAGAGACCCAGTACTTC,CASKDRGQETQYF